Listed below are T cell receptor beta chains from one sample, sequenced in a study of monozygotic twins with cystic fibrosis. This table comes from immunoSEQ multiplex PCR, and its TCRdb copy is limited to in-frame clones, with some not included. Among 30,000 or so clones, roughly 66% were seen once, and the ten largest hold 0.7% to 1%. The sample consisted of blood. The source is a girl between 10 and 17 years old with cystic fibrosis. CDR3s include the opening cysteine and the closing phenylalanine or tryptophan. Fields, in order: CDR3 protein, CDR3 DNA, V gene, J gene, D gene, clone size, CDR3 length. A D gene is named only where the DNA matches it firmly. Where a row states a size, it is once, few, many or the class of an expanded clone; other rows omit it.

CDR3aa: CASSLVDGLAGETQYF
CDR3nt: TGTGCCAGCAGCTTAGTCGACGGACTAGCGGGGGAGACCCAGTACTTC
v_gene: TRBV11-2
j_gene: TRBJ2-5
d_gene: TRBD2
abundance: NA
len: 16

CDR3aa: CASSHNAHRGHLTYNEQFF
CDR3nt: TGTGCCAGCAGCCATAACGCTCACAGGGGGCATCTAACCTACAATGAGCAGTTCTTC
v_gene: TRBV21-1
j_gene: TRBJ2-1
d_gene: NA
abundance: NA
len: 19

CDR3aa: CASRSGGKDTQYF
CDR3nt: TGTGCCAGCAGGTCGGGAGGGAAAGATACGCAGTATTTT
v_gene: TRBV2
j_gene: TRBJ2-3
d_gene: TRBD2
abundance: NA
len: 13

CDR3aa: CASSFLGTGVGYTF
CDR3nt: TGTGCCAGCAGTTTTCTCGGGACAGGGGTAGGCTACACCTTC
v_gene: TRBV27
j_gene: TRBJ1-2
d_gene: TRBD1
abundance: NA
len: 14

CDR3aa: CASRLAEGYEQYF
CDR3nt: TGTGCCAGCCGACTAGCGGAGGGCTACGAGCAGTACTTC
v_gene: TRBV7-2
j_gene: TRBJ2-7
d_gene: TRBD2
abundance: NA
len: 13

CDR3aa: CSVGGVGTGVYTEQFF
CDR3nt: TGCAGCGTTGGGGGAGTAGGGACAGGGGTTTATACTGAGCAGTTCTTC
v_gene: TRBV29-1
j_gene: TRBJ2-1
d_gene: TRBD1
abundance: NA
len: 16

CDR3aa: CASSLGTPLGEQYF
CDR3nt: TGCGCCAGCAGCTTAGGGACTCCCCTGGGGGAGCAGTACTTC
v_gene: TRBV5-1
j_gene: TRBJ2-7
d_gene: NA
abundance: NA
len: 14

CDR3aa: CASSLGQGSFGNTIYF
CDR3nt: TGCGCCAGCAGCTTGGGACAGGGCTCCTTCGGAAACACCATATATTTT
v_gene: TRBV5-1
j_gene: TRBJ1-3
d_gene: TRBD1
abundance: NA
len: 16

CDR3aa: CASTHRSNEQFF
CDR3nt: TGTGCCAGCACCCATAGATCCAATGAGCAGTTCTTC
v_gene: TRBV6-6
j_gene: TRBJ2-1
d_gene: NA
abundance: few
len: 12

CDR3aa: CASRYDFSGSSYNEQFF
CDR3nt: TGCGCCAGCAGGTATGACTTTAGCGGAAGCTCCTACAATGAGCAGTTCTTC
v_gene: TRBV5-1
j_gene: TRBJ2-1
d_gene: NA
abundance: NA
len: 17

CDR3aa: CASSPLGLAGALEQFF
CDR3nt: TGCGCCAGCAGCCCCCTGGGACTAGCGGGAGCGCTCGAGCAGTTCTTC
v_gene: TRBV5-1
j_gene: TRBJ2-1
d_gene: TRBD2
abundance: NA
len: 16

CDR3aa: CAISESGVSSHEQYF
CDR3nt: TGTGCCATCAGCGAATCGGGAGTATCTTCCCACGAGCAGTACTTC
v_gene: TRBV10-3
j_gene: TRBJ2-7
d_gene: NA
abundance: NA
len: 15

CDR3aa: CASSPSSGQGRNYGYTF
CDR3nt: TGTGCCAGCAGCCCCAGCTCGGGACAGGGGAGGAACTATGGCTACACCTTC
v_gene: TRBV11-2
j_gene: TRBJ1-2
d_gene: TRBD1
abundance: once
len: 17

CDR3aa: CASSQARTGGDEQYF
CDR3nt: TGCGCCAGCAGCCAAGCACGGACAGGGGGGGACGAGCAGTACTTC
v_gene: TRBV4-1
j_gene: TRBJ2-7
d_gene: TRBD1
abundance: NA
len: 15

CDR3aa: CASSPRLAGTYEQYF
CDR3nt: TGTGCCAGCAGCCCGAGACTAGCGGGGACCTACGAGCAGTACTTC
v_gene: TRBV7-2
j_gene: TRBJ2-7
d_gene: TRBD2
abundance: NA
len: 15

CDR3aa: CASSPPGRGTEAFF
CDR3nt: TGTGCCAGCAGCCCCCCCGGGAGGGGGACTGAAGCTTTCTTT
v_gene: TRBV7-2
j_gene: TRBJ1-1
d_gene: NA
abundance: few
len: 14

CDR3aa: CASSRSLTPYGYTF
CDR3nt: TGTGCCAGCAGCCGATCCCTGACACCGTATGGCTACACCTTC
v_gene: TRBV7-2
j_gene: TRBJ1-2
d_gene: NA
abundance: few
len: 14

CDR3aa: CASSLRPGADTQYF
CDR3nt: TGTGCCAGCAGCTTGAGGCCCGGGGCAGATACGCAGTATTTT
v_gene: TRBV7-2
j_gene: TRBJ2-3
d_gene: NA
abundance: few
len: 14

CDR3aa: CSYHIGGAPDTQYF
CDR3nt: TGCAGCTATCACATCGGGGGGGCCCCAGATACGCAGTATTTT
v_gene: TRBV29-1
j_gene: TRBJ2-3
d_gene: TRBD2
abundance: NA
len: 14

CDR3aa: CASRPLGGAEIYYGYTF
CDR3nt: TGTGCCAGCAGACCCCTCGGAGGGGCGGAGATTTACTATGGCTACACCTTC
v_gene: TRBV28
j_gene: TRBJ1-2
d_gene: NA
abundance: NA
len: 17

CDR3aa: CASSTRGIDYGYTF
CDR3nt: TGTGCCAGTAGTACCAGGGGGATCGACTATGGCTACACCTTC
v_gene: TRBV19
j_gene: TRBJ1-2
d_gene: TRBD1
abundance: once
len: 14

CDR3aa: CASSESGSGANVLTF
CDR3nt: TGTGCCAGCAGTGAATCGGGCTCTGGGGCCAACGTCCTGACTTTC
v_gene: TRBV25-1
j_gene: TRBJ2-6
d_gene: NA
abundance: NA
len: 15

CDR3aa: CASRDGTGGGSYTF
CDR3nt: TGTGCCAGCAGAGACGGGACAGGGGGCGGGAGCTACACCTTC
v_gene: TRBV6-5
j_gene: TRBJ1-2
d_gene: TRBD1
abundance: NA
len: 14

CDR3aa: CASRDRTGGKVRSDTQYF
CDR3nt: TGTGCCAGCAGGGACCGGACAGGGGGCAAGGTCAGGTCAGATACGCAGTATTTT
v_gene: TRBV28
j_gene: TRBJ2-3
d_gene: TRBD1
abundance: NA
len: 18

CDR3aa: CASSQDPGASSTNYGYTF
CDR3nt: TGCGCCAGCAGCCAAGACCCAGGGGCCTCAAGTACTAACTATGGCTACACCTTC
v_gene: TRBV4-3
j_gene: TRBJ1-2
d_gene: NA
abundance: NA
len: 18

CDR3aa: CSVAGWGITEAFF
CDR3nt: TGCAGCGTCGCCGGGTGGGGGATAACTGAAGCTTTCTTT
v_gene: TRBV29-1
j_gene: TRBJ1-1
d_gene: NA
abundance: NA
len: 13

CDR3aa: CSAGGGRTANEQFF
CDR3nt: TGCAGCGCTGGGGGCGGGAGGACAGCGAATGAGCAGTTCTTC
v_gene: TRBV29-1
j_gene: TRBJ2-1
d_gene: TRBD2
abundance: NA
len: 14

CDR3aa: CASTLEAF
CDR3nt: TGTGCCAGCACCCTGGAGGCCTTC
v_gene: TRBV13
j_gene: TRBJ1-2
d_gene: NA
abundance: NA
len: 8

CDR3aa: CASGLNAGEGTGELFF
CDR3nt: TGTGCTAGTGGTTTGAATGCCGGGGAGGGCACCGGGGAGCTGTTTTTT
v_gene: TRBV12-5
j_gene: TRBJ2-2
d_gene: TRBD2
abundance: NA
len: 16

CDR3aa: CASSLAVSGREKLFF
CDR3nt: TGTGCCAGCAGCTTAGCTGTGTCAGGGCGGGAAAAACTGTTTTTT
v_gene: TRBV7-9
j_gene: TRBJ1-4
d_gene: NA
abundance: NA
len: 15

CDR3aa: CASSFRGRGELFF
CDR3nt: TGTGCCAGCAGTTTCCGGGGGCGCGGGGAGCTGTTTTTT
v_gene: TRBV27
j_gene: TRBJ2-2
d_gene: NA
abundance: NA
len: 13

CDR3aa: CASSYSSLAFGELFF
CDR3nt: TGTGCCAGCAGTTACTCGAGCCTAGCGTTCGGGGAGCTGTTTTTT
v_gene: TRBV6-5
j_gene: TRBJ2-2
d_gene: NA
abundance: NA
len: 15

CDR3aa: CASSPRWGEEYGYTF
CDR3nt: TGTGCCAGCAGCCCCCGCTGGGGGGAAGAATATGGCTACACCTTC
v_gene: TRBV5-6
j_gene: TRBJ1-2
d_gene: NA
abundance: few
len: 15

CDR3aa: CAWKLYNEQFF
CDR3nt: TGTGCCTGGAAACTTTACAATGAGCAGTTCTTC
v_gene: TRBV30
j_gene: TRBJ2-1
d_gene: NA
abundance: NA
len: 11

CDR3aa: CASSEFQDREAFF
CDR3nt: TGCGCCAGCAGTGAGTTCCAGGACAGGGAGGCTTTCTTT
v_gene: TRBV10-2
j_gene: TRBJ1-1
d_gene: TRBD1
abundance: NA
len: 13

CDR3aa: CASSRLIPRDEQFF
CDR3nt: TGTGCCAGCAGCCGCCTTATCCCCCGGGATGAGCAGTTCTTC
v_gene: TRBV11-2
j_gene: TRBJ2-1
d_gene: NA
abundance: NA
len: 14

CDR3aa: CASSQTVAASYEQYF
CDR3nt: TGCGCCAGCAGCCAAACAGTAGCGGCTTCCTACGAGCAGTACTTC
v_gene: TRBV4-3
j_gene: TRBJ2-7
d_gene: NA
abundance: NA
len: 15

CDR3aa: CASSARDTIGSYGYTF
CDR3nt: TGTGCCAGCAGCGCCCGGGACACCATAGGGTCCTATGGCTACACCTTC
v_gene: TRBV9
j_gene: TRBJ1-2
d_gene: NA
abundance: NA
len: 16

CDR3aa: CASSLVTQRTDTQYF
CDR3nt: TGCGCCAGCAGCCTCGTGACCCAGCGCACAGATACGCAGTATTTT
v_gene: TRBV5-1
j_gene: TRBJ2-3
d_gene: NA
abundance: NA
len: 15

CDR3aa: CASSTGNTEAFF
CDR3nt: TGCGCCAGCAGCACAGGGAACACTGAAGCTTTCTTT
v_gene: TRBV5-1
j_gene: TRBJ1-1
d_gene: NA
abundance: NA
len: 12

CDR3aa: CASSLSINTEAFF
CDR3nt: TGTGCCAGCAGCTTATCTATAAACACTGAAGCTTTCTTT
v_gene: TRBV7-8
j_gene: TRBJ1-1
d_gene: NA
abundance: NA
len: 13

CDR3aa: CASSFQPNEQFF
CDR3nt: TGTGCCAGCAGCTTTCAACCTAATGAGCAGTTCTTC
v_gene: TRBV7-9
j_gene: TRBJ2-1
d_gene: NA
abundance: NA
len: 12

CDR3aa: CASSPSDRLAKNIQYF
CDR3nt: TGTGCCAGCTCACCTTCCGACAGGCTAGCCAAAAACATTCAGTACTTC
v_gene: TRBV18
j_gene: TRBJ2-4
d_gene: NA
abundance: NA
len: 16

CDR3aa: CASSQDRGTNTGELFF
CDR3nt: TGCGCCAGCAGCCAAGATCGAGGGACGAACACCGGGGAGCTGTTTTTT
v_gene: TRBV4-3
j_gene: TRBJ2-2
d_gene: NA
abundance: NA
len: 16

CDR3aa: CASSTTPGLLGVNTEAFF
CDR3nt: TGTGCCAGCAGCACTACCCCGGGGTTATTAGGGGTAAACACTGAAGCTTTCTTT
v_gene: TRBV7-2
j_gene: TRBJ1-1
d_gene: NA
abundance: once
len: 18

CDR3aa: CASRTGGGYEQYF
CDR3nt: TGTGCCAGCAGAACAGGGGGTGGTTACGAGCAGTACTTC
v_gene: TRBV27
j_gene: TRBJ2-7
d_gene: TRBD1
abundance: NA
len: 13

CDR3aa: CASSNRDGRLEAFF
CDR3nt: TGTGCCAGCAGCAACCGGGACGGAAGGCTTGAAGCTTTCTTT
v_gene: TRBV11-2
j_gene: TRBJ1-1
d_gene: NA
abundance: few
len: 14

CDR3aa: CASSLFPSGVQETQYF
CDR3nt: TGTGCCAGCAGCTTATTCCCTAGCGGAGTCCAAGAGACCCAGTACTTC
v_gene: TRBV7-2
j_gene: TRBJ2-5
d_gene: TRBD2
abundance: NA
len: 16

CDR3aa: CASSQTAGGAGEQYF
CDR3nt: TGTGCCAGCAGCCAAACCGCGGGAGGAGCTGGCGAGCAGTACTTC
v_gene: TRBV4-2
j_gene: TRBJ2-7
d_gene: TRBD2
abundance: NA
len: 15

CDR3aa: CSVVFYSLSGNEQFF
CDR3nt: TGCAGCGTTGTATTTTACTCCCTCTCTGGGAATGAGCAGTTCTTC
v_gene: TRBV29-1
j_gene: TRBJ2-1
d_gene: NA
abundance: NA
len: 15

CDR3aa: CASSLDRNTGELFF
CDR3nt: TGTGCCAGCAGCCTGGACAGAAACACCGGGGAGCTGTTTTTT
v_gene: TRBV7-2
j_gene: TRBJ2-2
d_gene: NA
abundance: NA
len: 14

CDR3aa: CASSQDRVREQYF
CDR3nt: TGTGCCAGCAGTCAGGACAGGGTTAGGGAGCAGTACTTC
v_gene: TRBV2
j_gene: TRBJ2-7
d_gene: TRBD1
abundance: NA
len: 13

CDR3aa: CASSVWTSGTDTQYF
CDR3nt: TGTGCCAGTAGTGTCTGGACTAGCGGCACAGATACGCAGTATTTT
v_gene: TRBV19
j_gene: TRBJ2-3
d_gene: TRBD2
abundance: once
len: 15

CDR3aa: CASSQSLRTGGENEQYF
CDR3nt: TGTGCCAGCAGCCAATCTCTTAGGACAGGGGGCGAGAACGAGCAGTACTTC
v_gene: TRBV4-2
j_gene: TRBJ2-7
d_gene: TRBD1
abundance: few
len: 17

CDR3aa: CASPRTVFYNEQFF
CDR3nt: TGTGCCTCTCCTCGGACAGTATTCTACAATGAGCAGTTCTTC
v_gene: TRBV30
j_gene: TRBJ2-1
d_gene: NA
abundance: NA
len: 14

CDR3aa: CASSQVFTTSGSSRTDTQYF
CDR3nt: TGCGCCAGCAGCCAAGTCTTTACGACTAGCGGGAGTAGCCGCACAGATACGCAGTATTTT
v_gene: TRBV4-3
j_gene: TRBJ2-3
d_gene: TRBD2
abundance: NA
len: 20

CDR3aa: CSVLNKLQHF
CDR3nt: TGCAGTGTTCTCAATAAGCTCCAGCATTTT
v_gene: TRBV20-1
j_gene: TRBJ1-5
d_gene: NA
abundance: few
len: 10

CDR3aa: CASSVDPLANYGYTF
CDR3nt: TGTGCCAGCAGCGTAGATCCGTTAGCTAACTATGGCTACACCTTC
v_gene: TRBV9
j_gene: TRBJ1-2
d_gene: NA
abundance: NA
len: 15

CDR3aa: CASSVSGEETQYF
CDR3nt: TGTGCCAGCAGCGTCTCGGGTGAAGAGACCCAGTACTTC
v_gene: TRBV9
j_gene: TRBJ2-5
d_gene: NA
abundance: NA
len: 13

CDR3aa: CATSRPGAISEQYF
CDR3nt: TGTGCCACCAGCAGGCCGGGAGCGATCAGCGAGCAGTACTTC
v_gene: TRBV15
j_gene: TRBJ2-7
d_gene: NA
abundance: NA
len: 14